This T cell receptor beta chain came from a study of T cells in Graves' hyperthyroidism and ophthalmopathy (dated by TCRdb to about 2019). Notes on the research overall: Peripheral blood was sampled at the time of initial diagnosis, prior to any treatment. Once sampling was done, hyperthyroidism patients were given methimazole at a starting dose of 30 mg daily, whereas ophthalmopathy patients were given high-dose intravenous methylprednisolone. A discovery cohort of about 96 patients, 43 with Graves' ophthalmopathy and approximately 57 with stable Graves' hyperthyroidism, was used to find distinguishing TCR V-J signatures. An independent validation cohort of about 20 hyperthyroidism patients and 17 patients who later progressed to ophthalmopathy tested prospective prediction of ophthalmopathy. Thyroid tissue and blood T-cell repertoires from roughly 6 Graves' hyperthyroidism patients were also compared in the study. The paper describes TCR Vbeta CDR3 sequencing of 140 or so peripheral blood samples, made up of about 41 ophthalmopathy patients, 70 to 80 hyperthyroidism patients and approximately 17 progressor patients. For training and testing, the roughly 93 patients in the discovery cohort were randomly divided in a 7:3 ratio. The research as a whole found: Sample size was not statistically predetermined, and investigators were not blinded to group allocation. Most expanded thyroid clonotypes (frequency above 0.001) were also found in blood, which suggests that blood repertoires may mirror thyroid immune responses. A 13 V-J signature model separated ophthalmopathy from stable hyperthyroidism, with about 90% sensitivity and roughly 82% specificity in cross-validation and 80%/75% in testing. In validation, the model predicted progression to ophthalmopathy with over 60% sensitivity and about 73% specificity, a median of about 6 months before onset.

In its sample, this clonotype was seen many times. The clone's antigen remains unknown. Base qualities were left out, and no much larger clone turns up one base away. Including cysteine and phenylalanine, the CDR3 has 12 amino acids. Of all the DNA, just the CDR3 is kept, 36 bases in frame from base 1. At the junction V is shortened by 4 bases and J by 5 bases, with 9 bases in between. CDR1 and CDR2 were assigned from the germline V gene as MDHEN and SYDVKM. Ophthalmopathy patients had moderately to severely active disease, with a Clinical Activity Score of 3 or more, a NOSPECS grade of 4 or more, and a disease duration of less than 3 months. Exclusion was applied to patients with uncontrolled infections, other autoimmune diseases, pregnancy or lactation. Diagnoses relied on clinical symptoms, serum thyroxine and TRAb, thyroid ultrasound and orbital computed tomography. Ficoll-Paque density gradient centrifugation was used to isolate PBMCs from 9.5 to 10 ml of fresh peripheral blood. Total RNA was extracted using Trizol reagent, and RNA quality was assessed on an Agilent 2100 Bioanalyzer.

Amplification of TCR beta CDR3 regions was carried out from RNA transcripts. A first-round RT-PCR of the TCR CDR3 used the HTBI primer set with the Qiagen OneStep RT-PCR kit. A second multiplex PCR round built the libraries, followed by size selection and purification. Libraries were sequenced paired-end with 100 bp reads on an Illumina HiSeq2000. Under the source paper's analysis protocol: SOAPnuke was used to process the raw data, throwing out any read that contained adapters or uncalled bases, had a mean Phred below 15, or lacked an exact constant-primer or identifier match. COPE v1.2.5 was used to merge the high-quality paired reads, and each unique nucleotide sequence was defined as a clonotype. Clonotypes were aligned to IMGT TRBV, TRBD and TRBJ reference segments using MiTCR v1.1. Analysis was restricted to V-J combinations with a frequency above 0.0001, which covered 99.2% of repertoires. A TCS score was defined as the ratio of F50 (clonal expansion) to E x V (chaos), with BLOSUM62-based TCRdist applied between CDR3 peptides within each V-J. Welch's t-statistics and random forest reduced roughly 530 V-J features to 10 to 15, which were used in a naive Bayes classifier (R e1071). Through fastp at Q25 and MiXCR, TCRdb rebuilt clones from the public reads, retaining in-frame beta chains. Here each entry gathers all rows of one CDR3 protein and keeps the most common genes and DNA. For this entry, the V and J calls and clone size follow TCRdb and not the study's own pipeline. Present in this sample are around 350,000 distinct CDR3 sequences, roughly 15% of which were seen just once. The biggest ten clones account for about 19% of the sample.

The chain was built from TRBV28 and TRBJ2-7, with an unclear D gene assignment. The TCR originated in a woman aged 25 to 39 with Graves' ophthalmopathy. The sample comprised blood. The sequenced DNA is TGTGCCAGCAGTTGGGCTGGGGACGAGCAGTACTTC. This is translated as CASSWAGDEQYF.